Below, 23 T cell receptor beta chains from the same sample are listed, as sequenced in a study of molecular identifiers for immune sequencing clone quantification (dated by TCRdb to the late 2010s). The library was made by PCR. TCRdb names Illumina HiSeq 4000 as the instrument used. TCRdb passed the public sequencing reads through fastp at Q25 and MiXCR, retaining productive beta sequences. CDR3 protein duplicates are merged, each entry listing the most common genes and DNA. This sample is represented by 62,000 or so distinct CDR3 sequences; 15% to 20% of them were singletons. About 1.5% of the sample rests with the top ten. Material for sequencing was naive CD8+ T cells from blood, with Jurkat cell RNA spiked in. The cell subset or site label, read with the paper, signifies: FACS-sorted CD8+CD4-CCR7+CD45RA+ naive T cells. The receptors shown here come from a human donor in good health. Some libraries in this study had Jurkat cell RNA spiked in.

The sample holds many counts of this clonotype. V gene TRBV4-1 combines with J gene TRBJ2-5, with no clear D. CDR3 size: 12 residues. Per germline, CDR1 MGHRA and CDR2 YSYEKL. Trimming pared 8 bases from V and 5 bases from J, leaving 12 bases between. The CDR3 DNA is TGCGCCAGCGGTGGGGAAGGGGAGACCCAGTACTTC. Protein product: CASGGEGETQYF.

This clonotype has only a few counts. V is TRBV24-1 and J is TRBJ2-5, with TRBD1 identical over 9 bases. The CDR3 has 16 residues. Germline V gene data show CDR1 as KGHDR and CDR2 as SFDVKD. V lost 3 bases to trimming and J lost 5 bases; unmatched junction nucleotides: 9. CDR3 loop: CATSDRQQGAEETQYF. The CDR3 nucleotides are TGTGCCACCAGTGATCGGCAACAGGGGGCCGAGGAGACCCAGTACTTC.

This clonotype was seen ten or more times. V is TRBV27 and J is TRBJ2-3; TRBD2 agrees at 8 bases. Germline V lookup: CDR1 MNHEY, CDR2 SMNVEV (reference sequence). J was trimmed by 0 bases and V by 8 bases; bases with no gene match: 16. This CDR3 spans 18 amino acids. The DNA of the CDR3 is TGTGCCAGCTCGTCGGGGGCGGGACTAGTCCTTAGCACAGATACGCAGTATTTT. Its protein is CASSSGAGLVLSTDTQYF.

The gene calls are TRBV2 and TRBJ1-2; D might be TRBD1 (6 bases). V lost 3 bases and J lost 4, with 12 bases in between. The CDR3 loop spans 14 amino acids. The V gene's germline CDR1 is SNHLY and CDR2 FYNNEI. DNA for the CDR3: TGTGCCAGCAGTGAGCGGGGGGCGAGCTATGGCTACACCTTC. This translates into CASSERGASYGYTF.

This clonotype was observed at least ten times. The chain couples TRBV4-2 to TRBJ2-7; D is unclear. Germline assignment: CDR1 LGHNA and CDR2 YNFKEQ. V shed 4 bases and J shed 2 bases, with 15 bases lying between them. This CDR3 is built from 15 residues. In nucleotides, the CDR3 is TGTGCCAGCAGCCCGGCCCCCGGGCCAACCTACGAGCAGTACTTC. The encoded protein is CASSPAPGPTYEQYF.

This clonotype occurred a few times. The chain recombines TRBV6-5 with TRBJ2-3; no clear D gene. V was shortened by 2 bases and J by 4 bases, with 10 bases between the two germline ends. CDR1 is MNHEY and CDR2 is SVGAGI in the germline V gene. The CDR3 length is 14 residues. CDR3 residues: CASSYGEAPDTQYF. The CDR3 DNA is TGTGCCAGCAGTTACGGGGAAGCCCCAGATACGCAGTATTTT.

This clonotype occurred many times. V and J are TRBV3-1 and TRBJ2-6; TRBD2 agrees at 8 bases. CDR1 LGHDT and CDR2 YNNKEL come from the germline V gene (reference sequence). Germline trimming cut 2 bases from V and 2 bases from J; bases unmatched to any gene: 11. The CDR3 is 19 amino acids. The CDR3 reads CASSQRSSGSRTGANVLTF. DNA of the CDR3: TGTGCCAGCAGCCAAAGGTCGAGCGGGAGTCGCACTGGGGCCAACGTCCTGACTTTC.

The sample holds many counts of this clonotype. This chain connects TRBV7-3 to TRBJ2-5; 9 bases match TRBD2. From germline, CDR1 is SGHTA and CDR2 FQGTGA. The CDR3 loop spans 15 amino acids. Trimming removed 5 bases from V and 2 bases from J; junction bases left unmatched: 6. CDR3 DNA: TGTGCCAGCAGCCTTGGGACTAGCTGGCAAGAGACCCAGTACTTC. This sequence encodes CASSLGTSWQETQYF. Full variable domain (outside the CDR3, taken from reference TRBV7-3 and TRBJ2-5): GAGVSQTPSNKVTEKGKYVELRCDPISGHTALYWYRQSLGQGPEFLIYFQGTGAADDSGLPNDRFFAVRPEGSVSTLKIQRTERGDSAVYLCASSLGTSWQETQYFGPGTRLLVL.

Worth noting for this clonotype: A much larger clone differs by one base, so this may be a read error. The V call is TRBV28, the J call TRBJ2-2; D is uncertain. The V end was cut by 8 bases, the J end by 3 bases, with 13 bases between. Germline CDR1 is MDHEN and CDR2 is SYDVKM. There are 14 residues in the CDR3. The CDR3 sequence: CASVKERHTGELFF. CDR3 in DNA: TGTGCCAGCGTTAAGGAAAGGCACACCGGGGAGCTGTTTTTT. The entire variable domain, with the rest obtained from reference TRBV28 and TRBJ2-2, is as follows: DVKVTQSSRYLVKRTGEKVFLECVQDMDHENMFWYRQDPGLGLRLIYFSYDVKMKEKGDIPEGYSVSREKKERFSLILESASTNQTSMYLCASVKERHTGELFFGEGSRLTVL.

This clonotype has just a few counts. CDR3 coding DNA: TGTGCCAGCAGCCGAGGACAGGGTGGTAATGAAAAACTGTTTTTT. Its protein product is CASSRGQGGNEKLFF. The genes are TRBV5-6 and TRBJ1-4, with 8 bases matching TRBD1. Germline lookup yields CDR1 SGHDT and CDR2 YYEEEE. Germline trimming cut 4 bases from V and 4 bases from J; bases unmatched to any gene: 6. The CDR3 loop spans 15 amino acids.

In its sample, this clonotype was seen many times. The chain links TRBV7-6 to TRBJ2-1; D is unclear. This CDR3 has 15 residues. Trimming took 0 bases from V and 5 from J, leaving 11 bases between them. CDR1 is SGHVS, CDR2 FNYEAQ, per germline. CDR3 residues: CASSLAYDGHNEQFF. The CDR3, as DNA: TGTGCCAGCAGCTTAGCGTACGACGGGCACAATGAGCAGTTCTTC.

This clonotype has a handful of counts. The gene calls are TRBV11-2 and TRBJ2-1; 7 bases are a match to TRBD2. This CDR3 is built from 15 residues. CDR1 SGHAT and CDR2 FQNNGV come from the germline V gene. V dropped 3 bases and J dropped 6; count of bases not matched to a gene: 8. The CDR3 bases are TGTGCCAGCAGCTTGGGGAGGGCCCCCGTCAATGAGCAGTTCTTC. It specifies CASSLGRAPVNEQFF. The whole variable domain, remainder taken from reference TRBV11-2 and TRBJ2-1, is EAGVAQSPRYKIIEKRQSVAFWCNPISGHATLYWYQQILGQGPKLLIQFQNNGVVDDSQLPKDRFSAERLKGVDSTLKIQPAKLEDSAVYLCASSLGRAPVNEQFFGPGTRLTVL.

The V gene is TRBV9, the J gene TRBJ2-1; 9 positions match TRBD2. V was pared by 0 bases and J by 8 bases, with 6 bases of the junction left unmatched. CDR3 length equals 15 residues. From germline, CDR1 is SGDLS and CDR2 YYNGEE. CDR3 in amino acids: CASSVVGLAWDEQFF. DNA for the CDR3: TGTGCCAGCAGCGTAGTGGGACTAGCTTGGGATGAGCAGTTCTTC.

With regard to this clonotype: Given a much more abundant clone one base away, this may be a read error. Likely a read error: the CDR3 ends without its conserved phenylalanine or tryptophan. V usage is TRBV3-1 and J usage is TRBJ1-6; D unresolved. The length of the CDR3 is 16 residues. Trimming cost V 3 bases and J 1 base, with 10 bases left between them. Germline V gives CDR1 LGHDT, CDR2 YNNKEL (reference sequence). This CDR3 is CASSQQRESYNSPLHS. CDR3 DNA sequence: TGTGCCAGCAGCCAGCAACGGGAATCCTATAATTCACCCCTCCACTCT.

This clonotype was seen repeatedly, ten times or more. The chain employs TRBV4-3 and TRBJ1-6, with a possible D match to TRBD1 (5 bases). The CDR3 has 15 residues. With 1 base removed from V and 9 bases from J, the gap between germline ends came to 13 bases. Germline loops: CDR1 LGHNA, CDR2 YSLEER. The CDR3 nucleotides are TGCGCCAGCAGCCAAGGTCCAGGGCTTGGTTCACCCCTCCACTTT. It translates to CASSQGPGLGSPLHF.

This clonotype was observed a few times. The chain couples TRBV30 to TRBJ1-2; maybe TRBD1 (6 bases). This CDR3 contains 13 residues. Germline V gene data show CDR1 as GTSNPN and CDR2 as SVGIG (reference sequence). Trimming removed 2 bases from V and 4 bases from J, with 11 bases in between. The CDR3 is CAWSLTGTYGYTF. As DNA, the CDR3 is TGTGCCTGGAGTTTAACAGGGACCTATGGCTACACCTTC.

To note about this clonotype: The final CDR3 position lacks the conserved phenylalanine or tryptophan, pointing to a likely read error. The DNA is omitted, as the CDR3 cannot be located on it reliably, and the CDR3 follows TCRdb's listing. CDR3 amino acids: CASSFGETRYL. This chain connects TRBV5-6 to TRBJ2-5. Germline V lookup: CDR1 SGHDT, CDR2 YYEEEE. The CDR3 comprises 11 residues, both ends counted.

This clonotype appeared many times. CDR3 in DNA: TGTGCCAGCAGTTACTCGATGCTTGAGGACAACCAAGAGACCCAGTACTTC. Translating gives CASSYSMLEDNQETQYF. The chain has TRBV6-2 or TRBV6-3 and TRBJ2-5, with D maybe TRBD1 (5 bases). Germline loops: CDR1 MNHEY, CDR2 SVGEGT. The CDR3 totals 17 residues. V was cut by 0 bases and J by 0 bases, with 14 bases left in between.

Ten or more counts support this clonotype. This sequence joins TRBV27 and TRBJ2-1; D assignment may be TRBD1 or TRBD2 (5 bases each). CDR1 is MNHEY, CDR2 SMNVEV, per germline (reference sequence). The V and J ends lost 5 bases and 6 bases respectively, with 17 bases between them. This CDR3 is 15 amino acids long. In nucleotides, the CDR3 is TGTGCCAGCAGTCTCACTAGTGGGGCCCCCAATGAGCAGTTCTTC. It codes for CASSLTSGAPNEQFF.

This clonotype has a count of ten or more. The V and J genes are TRBV5-1 and TRBJ2-7; no reliable D call. Germline CDR1 SGHRS, CDR2 YFSETQ. This CDR3 spans 13 amino acids. The V end was cut by 8 bases, the J end by 2 bases, with 14 bases between. The chain's CDR3 is CASGYDPAYEQYF. The CDR3 DNA reads as TGCGCCAGTGGGTATGACCCGGCCTACGAGCAGTACTTC.

This clonotype was found many times. CDR3 protein: CASSLWTGTLTGELFF. CDR3 bases: TGCGCCAGCAGCTTGTGGACAGGGACGCTCACCGGGGAGCTGTTTTTT. This chain connects TRBV5-1 to TRBJ2-2; 8 bases map to TRBD1. The V segment lost 1 base and the J segment 4 bases; nucleotides outside the gene matches: 6. The length of the CDR3 is 16 residues. Germline CDR1 SGHRS, CDR2 YFSETQ.

With regard to this clonotype: This may be a read error: a much more frequent sequence differs by one nucleotide. Since the CDR3 does not end with the conserved phenylalanine or tryptophan, this likely comes from a read error. DNA for the CDR3: TGTGCCAGCAGCTTATTGGTCGCAGGGCCTGGGGAGCAGTACCTC. This translates into CASSLLVAGPGEQYL. This chain uses TRBV7-8 with TRBJ2-7; a weak D match, TRBD1 (5 bases). CDR3 length equals 15 residues. The ends were cut back, 2 bases at V and 7 bases at J, with 18 bases in the middle. The germline V gene encodes CDR1 SGHVS and CDR2 FQNEAQ.

This clonotype was seen repeatedly, ten times or more. The chain carries TRBV5-1 and TRBJ1-1; 9 nucleotides line up with TRBD1. CDR3 length: 16 amino acids. V was clipped by 3 bases and J by 5 bases; unmatched bases: 11. CDR1 and CDR2 from the germline V gene are SGHRS and YFSETQ. The CDR3 spells CASSSPGQGLWTEAFF. DNA of the CDR3: TGCGCCAGCAGCTCACCGGGACAGGGATTGTGGACTGAAGCTTTCTTT.